This is a list of T cell receptor beta chains from one sample in a study of cytomegalovirus exposure and HLA in healthy donors. The repertoire was sequenced with immunoSEQ multiplex PCR; TCRdb's copy has only in-frame clones and lacks some. The sample has a few hundred thousand clones; about nine tenths are singletons. Sequenced input: PBMCs. The receptors shown here come from a woman aged 18-35 years in good health and CMV-seronegative. CDR3s include the opening cysteine and the closing phenylalanine or tryptophan. Each record gives: J gene, V gene, CDR3 protein.

TRBJ2-7 TRBV2 CASSVRTGISYEQYF
TRBJ2-7 TRBV11-2 CASSQSGVSSYEQYF
TRBJ2-5 TRBV7-9 CAISSGGIRETQYF
TRBJ2-1 TRBV4-2 CASSQDMTSGSNEQFF
TRBJ2-7 TRBV10-3 CAISGDGTSGSYEQYF
TRBJ1-2 TRBV29-1 CSVEDRDRLILGYTF
TRBJ2-7 TRBV27 CASSSPPGYEQYF
TRBJ1-5 TRBV30 CAWSPTGGYSNQPQHF
TRBJ1-1 TRBV14 CASSPLQQSEAFF
TRBJ2-7 TRBV6-5 CASSYSGGEQYF
TRBJ1-4 TRBV4-1 CASSQLSSEKLFF
TRBJ2-2 TRBV5-1 CASSSGTSGSALSTVDTGELFF
TRBJ1-1 TRBV6-1 CASSTRTGWETEAFF
TRBJ2-1 TRBV13 CASSPQTSGIRFF
TRBJ2-1 TRBV11-2 CASSSLRTGVNEQFF
TRBJ2-7 TRBV6-6 CASKRGDAPVEQYF
TRBJ2-2 TRBV6-5 CASSSFWGAGGELFF
TRBJ2-1 TRBV5-1 CASSLGTPFSYNEQFF
TRBJ2-7 TRBV5-1 CASSLVAQGNEQYF
TRBJ1-5 TRBV6-5 CASTSGAGEGQPQHF
TRBJ1-4 TRBV5-1 CASSPTFVGEKLFF
TRBJ2-1 TRBV19 CASSIDWSSYNEQFF
TRBJ2-7 TRBV19 CASSILPPGTGVEQYF
TRBJ1-5 TRBV15 CATSIELNRYQPQHF
TRBJ2-7 TRBV15 CATSRTNRQEQYF
TRBJ2-5 TRBV5-4 CASSSRTSGGRGTQYF
TRBJ2-2 TRBV2 CASSYKAGIAGELFF
TRBJ1-1 TRBV7-9 CASSLKTLRTEAFF
TRBJ2-7 TRBV6-1 CASSEILGVNSEQYF
TRBJ2-7 TRBV28 CASSLISFSYEQYF
TRBJ1-2 TRBV6-9 CASSYRRCGCGYGYTF
TRBJ2-3 TRBV7-2 CASSLAGGLSTDTQYF
TRBJ2-1 TRBV27 CASSLSQGTIHEQFF
TRBJ2-1 TRBV7-8 CASSLAGQGGHEQFF
TRBJ2-5 TRBV7-9 CASRAFRGQETQYF
TRBJ1-1 TRBV11-1 CASSLVTRVGTEAFF
TRBJ2-4 TRBV28 CASSLSGDIQYF
TRBJ2-5 TRBV9 CASSVDLSRGETQYF
TRBJ2-1 TRBV7-6 CASSPGQYNEQFF
TRBJ2-7 TRBV5-4 CASSSQVDYEQYF
TRBJ2-7 TRBV28 CASALPGQLSYEQYF
TRBJ2-6 TRBV4-1 CASSQVARAGAPSGANVLTF
TRBJ1-1 TRBV5-4 CASSGGGLNTEAFF
TRBJ2-3 TRBV5-8 CASSLLGQFTDTQYF
TRBJ1-2 TRBV6-5 CASSLQGPNYGYTF
TRBJ2-7 TRBV5-4 CASSLNLGSGDEQYF
TRBJ1-2 TRBV6-5 CASSYSPQGEYGYTF
TRBJ1-4 TRBV7-6 CASSPQTGPTTNEKLFF
TRBJ2-7 TRBV27 CASSFGQPYEQYF